The source of this T cell receptor (beta chain) is a study of control samples from healthy donors and cancer patients. TCRdb's table, derived via immunoSEQ multiplex PCR, lists solely in-frame clones and lacks some. Among around 93,000 clones listed, about 91% were seen once. The J segment lost 9 bases and the V segment lost 4 bases, leaving 11 bases of the junction unmatched. The CDR3 totals 15 residues. Germline loops: CDR1 SGHRS, CDR2 YFSETQ. The TCR sequence derives from a young man in good health. The V call is TRBV5-1, the J call TRBJ2-1, with TRBD2 identical over 9 bases. Specimen: blood. CDR3 residues: CASSPETGTSREQFF. The CDR3 DNA is TGCGCCAGCAGCCCGGAAACGGGGACTAGCCGTGAGCAGTTCTTC.